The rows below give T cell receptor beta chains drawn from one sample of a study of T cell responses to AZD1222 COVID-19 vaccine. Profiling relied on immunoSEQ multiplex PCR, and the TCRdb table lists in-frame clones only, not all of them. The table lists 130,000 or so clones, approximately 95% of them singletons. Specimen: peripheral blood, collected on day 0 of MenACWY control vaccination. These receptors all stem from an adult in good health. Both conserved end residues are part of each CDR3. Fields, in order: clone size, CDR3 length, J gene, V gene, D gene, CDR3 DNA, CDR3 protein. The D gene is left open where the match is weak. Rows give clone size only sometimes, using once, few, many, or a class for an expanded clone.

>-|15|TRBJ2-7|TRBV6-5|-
TGTGCCAGCACTCCTCTGACAGCTAGCTCCTACGAGCAGTACTTC
CASTPLTASSYEQYF
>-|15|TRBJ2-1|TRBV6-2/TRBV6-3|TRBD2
TGTGCCAGCAGTTACTCGCGGCGGGAGACGGAAGAGCAGTTCTTC
CASSYSRRETEEQFF
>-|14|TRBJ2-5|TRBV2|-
TGTGCCAGCAGTGAAGCTAAACAAGAGGAGACCCAGTACTTC
CASSEAKQEETQYF
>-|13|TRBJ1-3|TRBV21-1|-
TGTGCCAGCAGACGGTACTCTGGAAACACCATATATTTT
CASRRYSGNTIYF
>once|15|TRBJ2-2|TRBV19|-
TGTGCCAGTAATACGGGACGGCCGAACACCGGGGAGCTGTTTTTT
CASNTGRPNTGELFF
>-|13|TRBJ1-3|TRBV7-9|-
TGTGCCAGCACCACCGTGTCTGGAAACACCATATATTTT
CASTTVSGNTIYF
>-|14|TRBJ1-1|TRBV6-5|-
TGTGCCAGCATTACACACCTTTGGTACACTGAAGCTTTCTTT
CASITHLWYTEAFF
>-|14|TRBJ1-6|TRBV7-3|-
TGTGCCAGCAGCTTACGGAGGGTTAATTCACCCCTCCACTTT
CASSLRRVNSPLHF
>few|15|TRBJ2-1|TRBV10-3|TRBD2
TGTGCCATCAGTGAGTCAGCGGGAGGGCCGGGTGAGCAGTTCTTC
CAISESAGGPGEQFF
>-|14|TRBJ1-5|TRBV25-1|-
TGTGCCAGCAGTGAACAGGGGAACAATCAGCCCCAGCATTTT
CASSEQGNNQPQHF
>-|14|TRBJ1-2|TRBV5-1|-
TGCGCCAGCAGGTTAGCAAGGTGGGGCTATGGCTACACCTTC
CASRLARWGYGYTF
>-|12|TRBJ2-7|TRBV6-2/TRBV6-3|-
TGTGCCAGCAGTTATGTAGACTACGAGCAGTACTTC
CASSYVDYEQYF
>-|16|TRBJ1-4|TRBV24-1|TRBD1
TGTGCCACCAGTGATTCAACAGGGGACGGGTATGAAAAACTGTTTTTT
CATSDSTGDGYEKLFF
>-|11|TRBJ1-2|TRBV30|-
TGTGCCTGGAGTCCAGGGAACGGCTACACCTTC
CAWSPGNGYTF
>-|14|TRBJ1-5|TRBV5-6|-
TGTGCCAGCAGCTTGGGGGGGCCCTATCAGCCCCAGCATTTT
CASSLGGPYQPQHF
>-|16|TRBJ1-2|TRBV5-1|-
TGCGCCAGCACCTATGACGGCAGGGGCCCGGGCTATGGCTACACCTTC
CASTYDGRGPGYGYTF
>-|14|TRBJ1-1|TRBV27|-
TGTGCCAGCAGTTTAGCAGGGGCACGGACTGAAGCTTTCTTT
CASSLAGARTEAFF
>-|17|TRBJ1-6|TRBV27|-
TGTGCCAGCAGTTCACACAAAGGGAGCTCCTATAATTCACCCCTCCACTTT
CASSSHKGSSYNSPLHF
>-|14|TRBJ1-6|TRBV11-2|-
TGTGCCAGCAGCTTAACGGACAGTGATTCACCCCTCCACTTT
CASSLTDSDSPLHF
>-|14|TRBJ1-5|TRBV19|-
TGTGCCATTTCGACAGGCCCTAGCAATCAGCCCCAGCATTTT
CAISTGPSNQPQHF
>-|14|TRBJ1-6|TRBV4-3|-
TGCGCCAGCAGCCAAGAAAGGTTTAATTCACCCCTCCACTTT
CASSQERFNSPLHF
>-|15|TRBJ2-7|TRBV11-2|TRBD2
TGTGCCAGCAGCTTGACGGGACTAGCGGCCTACGAGCAGTACTTC
CASSLTGLAAYEQYF
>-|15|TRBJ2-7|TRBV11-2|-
TGTGCCAGCAGCTTAGGCCATCAACTCTCCTACGAGCAGTACTTC
CASSLGHQLSYEQYF
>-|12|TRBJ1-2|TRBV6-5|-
TGTGCCAGCACAGTAGACGGCTATGGCTACACCTTC
CASTVDGYGYTF
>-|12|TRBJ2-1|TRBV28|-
TGTGCCAGCAGCCCCGACGGGGATGAGCAGTTCTTC
CASSPDGDEQFF
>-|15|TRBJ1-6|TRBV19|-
TGTGCCAGTAGTCCTGGTAAGGTGGTAGGTTCACCCCTCCACTTT
CASSPGKVVGSPLHF
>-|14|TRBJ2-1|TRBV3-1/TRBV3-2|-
TGTGCCAGCAGCCAAGAAGGGATTTACAATGAGCAGTTCTTC
CASSQEGIYNEQFF
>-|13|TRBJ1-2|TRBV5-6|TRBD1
TGTGCCAGCAGCTCACAGGGGAACTATGGCTACACCTTC
CASSSQGNYGYTF
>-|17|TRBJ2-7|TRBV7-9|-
TGTGCCAGCAGCACTCGCCCCGGACAGAGCAGAAATAACGAGCAGTACTTC
CASSTRPGQSRNNEQYF
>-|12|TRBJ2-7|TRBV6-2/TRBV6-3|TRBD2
TGTGCCAGCAGTCTCGGGACTATCGAGCAGTACTTC
CASSLGTIEQYF
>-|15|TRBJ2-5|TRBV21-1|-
TGTGCCAGCAGCAAAGAATTGGCAGCGCAAGAGACCCAGTACTTC
CASSKELAAQETQYF
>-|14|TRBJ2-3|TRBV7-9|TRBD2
TGTGCCAGCAGCCCTAGCGGGGCCACAGATACGCAGTATTTT
CASSPSGATDTQYF
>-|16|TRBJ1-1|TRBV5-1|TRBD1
TGCGCCAGCAGCTCCGGGACAGGGGTATTGAACACTGAAGCTTTCTTT
CASSSGTGVLNTEAFF
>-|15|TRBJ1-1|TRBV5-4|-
TGTGCCAGCAGCTTGGGGGGAGGAATGAACACTGAAGCTTTCTTT
CASSLGGGMNTEAFF
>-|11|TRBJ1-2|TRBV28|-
TGTGCCAGCAGTTTCGGCTATGGCTACACCTTC
CASSFGYGYTF
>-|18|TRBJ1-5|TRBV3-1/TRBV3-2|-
TGTGCCAGCAGCCCGATAAACAACGGACTGCATGCCAATCAGCCCCAGCATTTT
CASSPINNGLHANQPQHF
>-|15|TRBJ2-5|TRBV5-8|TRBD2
TGTGCCAGCAGCCGAGCGCTAGCGGGGCCAGAGACCCAGTACTTC
CASSRALAGPETQYF
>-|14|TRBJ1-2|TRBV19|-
TGTGCCAGTGGGGTAGGGGGACGTTCCTATGGCTACACCTTC
CASGVGGRSYGYTF
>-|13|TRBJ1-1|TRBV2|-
TGTGCCAGCAGACTACTCACGAACACTGAAGCTTTCTTT
CASRLLTNTEAFF
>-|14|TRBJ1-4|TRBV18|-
TGTGCCAGCTCACCTGGCCCGGCCGAGGAAAAACTGTTTTTT
CASSPGPAEEKLFF
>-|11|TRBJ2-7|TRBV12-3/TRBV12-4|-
TGTGCCAGCAGTTTCAGAGGCGAGCAGTACTTC
CASSFRGEQYF
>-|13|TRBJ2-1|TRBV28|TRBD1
TGTGCCACCCAGGACAGGGGGATGGATGAGCAGTTCTTC
CATQDRGMDEQFF
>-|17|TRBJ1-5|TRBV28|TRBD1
TGTGCCAGCAGTTTTGAGAGTGGGAGACAGGGGGTTCAGCCCCAGCATTTT
CASSFESGRQGVQPQHF